This TCR beta chain was documented in a study of T-cell reconstitution after alpha-beta-depleted transplantation in children (dated by TCRdb to 2016 to 2017). Looking at the study overall: T-cell immune reconstitution after TCRalphabeta/CD19-depleted allogeneic hematopoietic cell transplantation in children was quantitatively tracked in the study by means of TCR repertoire profiling.

The CDR3, cysteine through phenylalanine, is 14 amino acids long. Only the CDR3 part of the read is kept: 42 bases, read in frame from the first base. Trimmed from V: 0 bases; trimmed from J: 5 bases; junction bases lacking a gene match: 4. The germline V gene specifies SGHDT as CDR1 and YYEEEE as CDR2. The library was prepared using PCR. The sample was run on an Illumina HiSeq 2500. TCR libraries were prepared with molecular barcoding, using unique molecular identifiers to normalize TCRbeta repertoire quantification. Starting from the raw public reads, TCRdb applied fastp trimming at Q25, assembled clones with MiXCR and retained in-frame beta chains. Rows merge per CDR3 protein into single entries with the most common DNA and genes. This sample has 200,000 to 250,000 distinct CDR3 sequences in its table, and about 6.6% of those were observed once. 4.5% to 6.5% of the sample rests with the top ten.

This clonotype came up many times. Its target antigen remains unknown. No clone much larger than this one lies a single base away; base qualities are absent. General findings and caveats noted by the study authors: Over subsequent months, a decline in hyperexpanded clone frequencies was noted, and after one year, T-cell counts and TCRbeta diversity were mostly ascribed to newly produced T cells. In some patients, the high TCRbeta diversity seen at day 60 was put down to recipient T cells and intrathymic progenitors that had survived conditioning. Apparently early alphabetaT-cell count recovery about two months after transplant reportedly relied on only several hundred rapidly expanded clones derived from non-depleted graft cells.

The treatment or condition label here, explained by the study, means: allogeneic hematopoietic cell transplantation with graft depleted of TCRalphabeta T cells and CD19 B cells. Transplant recipients were children who received TCRalphabeta/CD19-depleted allogeneic hematopoietic cell grafts. The V and J segments used are TRBV5-6 and TRBJ2-5; the junction holds 7 bases that match TRBD2. This sequence originates from a boy aged 2-15 years with acute lymphoblastic leukemia, due to receive a stem cell transplant. The starting material was PBMCs, obtained before TCRalphabeta/CD19-depleted stem cell transplant. The DNA sequence is given as TGTGCCAGCAGCTTGGTAGCGGGCACGGAGACCCAGTACTTC. The resulting protein is CASSLVAGTETQYF.